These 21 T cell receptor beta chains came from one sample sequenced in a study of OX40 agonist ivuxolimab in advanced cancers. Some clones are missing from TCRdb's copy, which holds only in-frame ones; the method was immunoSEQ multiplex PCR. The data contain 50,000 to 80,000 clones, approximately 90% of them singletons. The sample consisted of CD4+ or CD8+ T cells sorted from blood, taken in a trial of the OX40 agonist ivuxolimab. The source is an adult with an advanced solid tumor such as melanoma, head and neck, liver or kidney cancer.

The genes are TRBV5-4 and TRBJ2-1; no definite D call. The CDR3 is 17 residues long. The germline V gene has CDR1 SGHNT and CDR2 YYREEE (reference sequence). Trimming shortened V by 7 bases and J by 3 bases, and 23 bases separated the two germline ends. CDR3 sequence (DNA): TGTGCCAGCCGGGCCCTTGGTGGCCGACGGAGCTACAATGAGCAGTTCTTC. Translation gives CASRALGGRRSYNEQFF.

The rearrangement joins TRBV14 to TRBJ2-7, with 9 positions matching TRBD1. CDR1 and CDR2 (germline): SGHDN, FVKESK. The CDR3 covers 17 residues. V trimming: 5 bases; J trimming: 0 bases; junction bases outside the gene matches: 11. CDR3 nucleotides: TGTGCCAGCAGCACAAGCCCCGGGACAGGGATCTCCTACGAGCAGTACTTC. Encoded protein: CASSTSPGTGISYEQYF.

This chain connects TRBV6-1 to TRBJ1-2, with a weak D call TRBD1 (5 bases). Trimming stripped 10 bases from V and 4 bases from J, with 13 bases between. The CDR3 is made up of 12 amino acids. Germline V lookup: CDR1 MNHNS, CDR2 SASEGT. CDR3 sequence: CATGGEAYGYTF. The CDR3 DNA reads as TGTGCCACGGGGGGGGAGGCCTATGGCTACACCTTC.

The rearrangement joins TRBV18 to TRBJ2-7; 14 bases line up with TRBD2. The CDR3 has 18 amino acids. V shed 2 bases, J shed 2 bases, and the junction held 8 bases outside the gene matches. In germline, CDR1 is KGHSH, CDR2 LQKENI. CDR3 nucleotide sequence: TGTGCCAGCTCACCAACCGGACTAGCGGGAGGAGGCACCTACGAGCAGTACTTC. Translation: CASSPTGLAGGGTYEQYF. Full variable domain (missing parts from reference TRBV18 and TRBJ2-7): NAGVMQNPRHLVRRRGQEARLRCSPMKGHSHVYWYRQLPEEGLKFMVYLQKENIIDESGMPKERFSAEFPKEGPSILRIQQVVRGDSAAYFCASSPTGLAGGGTYEQYFGPGTRLTVT.

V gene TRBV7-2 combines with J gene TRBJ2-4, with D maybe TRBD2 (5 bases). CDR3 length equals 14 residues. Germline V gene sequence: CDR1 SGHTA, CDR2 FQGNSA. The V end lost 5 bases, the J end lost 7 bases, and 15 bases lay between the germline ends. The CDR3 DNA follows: TGTGCCAGCAGCCCCAGTAGCGCCCGGAACATTCAGTACTTC. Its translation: CASSPSSARNIQYF.

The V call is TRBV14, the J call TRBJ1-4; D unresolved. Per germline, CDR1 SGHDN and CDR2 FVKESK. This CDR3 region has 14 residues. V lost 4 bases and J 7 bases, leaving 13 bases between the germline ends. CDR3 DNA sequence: TGTGCCAGCAGCCTGGGGATAGTCCCTGAAAAACTGTTTTTT. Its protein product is CASSLGIVPEKLFF.

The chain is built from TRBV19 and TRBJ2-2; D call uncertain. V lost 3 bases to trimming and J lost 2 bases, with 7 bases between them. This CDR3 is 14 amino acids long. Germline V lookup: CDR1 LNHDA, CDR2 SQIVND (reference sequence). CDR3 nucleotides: TGTGCCAGTAGTATGAACTCAAACACCGGGGAGCTGTTTTTT. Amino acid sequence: CASSMNSNTGELFF.

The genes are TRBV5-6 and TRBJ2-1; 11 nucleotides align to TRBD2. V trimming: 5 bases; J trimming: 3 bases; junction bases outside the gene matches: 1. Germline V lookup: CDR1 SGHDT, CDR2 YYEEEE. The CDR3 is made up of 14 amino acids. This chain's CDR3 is CASSSGRGYNEQFF. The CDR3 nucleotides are TGTGCCAGCAGTAGCGGGAGGGGCTACAATGAGCAGTTCTTC.

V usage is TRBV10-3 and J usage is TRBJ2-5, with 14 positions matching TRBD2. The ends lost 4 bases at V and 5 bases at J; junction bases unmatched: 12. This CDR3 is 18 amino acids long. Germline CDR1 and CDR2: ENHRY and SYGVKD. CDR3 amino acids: CAISVARTSGRKGETQYF. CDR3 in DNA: TGTGCCATCAGTGTAGCAAGGACTAGCGGGAGGAAGGGGGAGACCCAGTACTTC.

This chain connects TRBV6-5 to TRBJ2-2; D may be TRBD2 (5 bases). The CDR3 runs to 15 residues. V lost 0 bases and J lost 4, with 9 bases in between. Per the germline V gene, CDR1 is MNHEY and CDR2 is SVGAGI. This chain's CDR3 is CASSYSWTFTGELFF. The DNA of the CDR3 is TGTGCCAGCAGTTACTCGTGGACTTTCACCGGGGAGCTGTTTTTT.

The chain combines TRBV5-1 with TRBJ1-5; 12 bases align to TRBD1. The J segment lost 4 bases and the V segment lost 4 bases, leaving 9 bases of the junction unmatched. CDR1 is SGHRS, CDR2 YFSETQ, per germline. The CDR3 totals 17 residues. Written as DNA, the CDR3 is TGCGCCAGCAGCCTAGGGACAGGGGGCGCGCAGAATCAGCCCCAGCATTTT. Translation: CASSLGTGGAQNQPQHF. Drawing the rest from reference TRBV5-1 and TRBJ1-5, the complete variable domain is KAGVTQTPRYLIKTRGQQVTLSCSPISGHRSVSWYQQTPGQGLQFLFEYFSETQRNKGNFPGRFSGRQFSNSRSEMNVSTLELGDSALYLCASSLGTGGAQNQPQHFGDGTRLSIL.

CDR3 sequence (DNA): TGTGCCAGCAGCTCGACTGACGGGGTCCAAAAACTGTTTTTT. This gives the protein CASSSTDGVQKLFF. The chain has TRBV6-5 and TRBJ1-4; D is ambiguous. Deletions cut 6 bases from V and 9 bases from J, with 17 bases between. The CDR3 covers 14 residues. Germline V gives CDR1 MNHEY, CDR2 SVGAGI.

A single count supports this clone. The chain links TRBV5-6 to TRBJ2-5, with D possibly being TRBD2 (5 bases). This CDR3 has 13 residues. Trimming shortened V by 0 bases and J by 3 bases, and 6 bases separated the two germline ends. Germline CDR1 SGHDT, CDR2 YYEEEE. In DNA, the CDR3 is TGTGCCAGCAGCTTGGGGGGAGAAGAGACCCAGTACTTC. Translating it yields CASSLGGEETQYF.

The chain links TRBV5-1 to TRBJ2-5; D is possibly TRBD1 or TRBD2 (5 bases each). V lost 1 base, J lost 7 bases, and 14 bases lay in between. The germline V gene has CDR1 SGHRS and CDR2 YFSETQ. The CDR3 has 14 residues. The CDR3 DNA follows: TGCGCCAGCAGCTTGCCGGACACGGCGGGGACCCAGTACTTC. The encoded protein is CASSLPDTAGTQYF.

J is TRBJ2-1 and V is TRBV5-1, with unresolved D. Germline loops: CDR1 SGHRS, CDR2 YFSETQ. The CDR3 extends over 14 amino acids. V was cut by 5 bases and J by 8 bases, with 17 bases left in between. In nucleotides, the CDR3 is TGCGCCAGCAGTCCCCCCCCGCCCTCCGATGAGCAGTTCTTC. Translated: CASSPPPPSDEQFF.

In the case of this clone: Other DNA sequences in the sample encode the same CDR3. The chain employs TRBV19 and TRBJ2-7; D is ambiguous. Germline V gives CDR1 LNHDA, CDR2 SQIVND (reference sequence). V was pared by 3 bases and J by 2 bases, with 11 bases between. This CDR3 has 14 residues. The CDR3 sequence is CASSISGSTYEQYF. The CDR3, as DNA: TGTGCCAGTAGTATTTCCGGCAGTACCTACGAGCAGTACTTC. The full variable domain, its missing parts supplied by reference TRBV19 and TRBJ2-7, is DGGITQSPKYLFRKEGQNVTLSCEQNLNHDAMYWYRQDPGQGLRLIYYSQIVNDFQKGDIAEGYSVSREKKESFPLTVTSAQKNPTAFYLCASSISGSTYEQYFGPGTRLTVT.

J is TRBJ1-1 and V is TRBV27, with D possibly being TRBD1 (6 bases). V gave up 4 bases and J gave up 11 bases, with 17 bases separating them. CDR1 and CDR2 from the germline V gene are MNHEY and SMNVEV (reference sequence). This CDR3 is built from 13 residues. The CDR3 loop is CASSSPRGATAFF. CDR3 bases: TGTGCCAGCAGTTCCCCCCGGGGGGCGACGGCTTTCTTT.

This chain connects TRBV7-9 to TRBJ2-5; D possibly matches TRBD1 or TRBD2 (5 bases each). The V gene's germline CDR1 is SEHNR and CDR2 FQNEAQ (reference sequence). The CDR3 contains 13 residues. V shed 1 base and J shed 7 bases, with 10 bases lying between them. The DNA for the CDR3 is TGTGCCAGCAGCTTAGTTGACAGCGGGACCCAGTACTTC. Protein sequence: CASSLVDSGTQYF.

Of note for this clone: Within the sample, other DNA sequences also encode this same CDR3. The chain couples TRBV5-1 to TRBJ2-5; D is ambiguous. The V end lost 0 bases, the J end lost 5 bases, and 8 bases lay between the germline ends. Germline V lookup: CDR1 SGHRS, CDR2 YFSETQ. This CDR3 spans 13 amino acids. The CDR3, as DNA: TGCGCCAGCAGCTTGGCCGGTGGCGAGACCCAGTACTTC. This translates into CASSLAGGETQYF.

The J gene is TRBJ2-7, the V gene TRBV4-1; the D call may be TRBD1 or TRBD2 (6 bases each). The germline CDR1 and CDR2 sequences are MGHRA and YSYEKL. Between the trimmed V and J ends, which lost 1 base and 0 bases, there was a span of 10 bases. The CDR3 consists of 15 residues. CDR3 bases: TGCGCCAGCAGCCAAGTAGGGGGGAGCTCCTACGAGCAGTACTTC. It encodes CASSQVGGSSYEQYF.

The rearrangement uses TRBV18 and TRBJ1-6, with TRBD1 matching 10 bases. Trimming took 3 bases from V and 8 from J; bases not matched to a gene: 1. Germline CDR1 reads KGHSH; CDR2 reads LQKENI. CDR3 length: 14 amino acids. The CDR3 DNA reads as TGTGCCAGCTCACCGGGGACAGGGGATTCACCCCTCCACTTT. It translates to CASSPGTGDSPLHF.